Sequencing of this TCR beta chain was carried out in a study of blood T cell repertoires in COVID-19. Whole-study context: Acute and convalescent COVID-19 samples came from the United States, Italy and Spain. T cells, B-cell-depleted T cells, or PBMCs provided the cDNA or gDNA that served as material.

Original methodology: How many nucleated cells were present was estimated from reference gene primer amplification. This table comes from immunoSEQ multiplex PCR, and its TCRdb copy is limited to in-frame clones, with some not included. V and J calls and clone size are those listed in that table; D and trimming were worked out from the DNA. The repertoire holds hundreds of thousands of clones, with roughly 90% as singletons. Germline assignment: CDR1 SGHTA and CDR2 FQGTGA. The CDR3 runs 15 residues. The trim removed 0 bases at V and 2 bases at J, leaving 2 bases unmatched. The receptor was derived from a man in his forties or fifties with acute or convalescent COVID-19. Sample: peripheral blood. The V call is TRBV7-3, the J call TRBJ2-7, with 9 bases aligning to TRBD2. The CDR3 loop is CASSLTSGSAYEQYF. DNA for the CDR3: TGTGCCAGCAGCTTAACTAGCGGGAGTGCCTACGAGCAGTACTTC.